The 3 T cell receptor beta chains reported below all come from one sample, sequenced in a study of cytomegalovirus exposure and HLA in healthy donors. PCR amplification relied on 60 Vbeta primers (plus 13 Jbeta primers). Using immunoSEQ multiplex PCR, the repertoire was profiled, and TCRdb retains in-frame clones only, with some absent. The sample has some 130,000 clones; roughly 85% are singletons. The specimen was PBMCs. The receptors originated from a man aged 40-49 years in good health and CMV-seropositive.

The DNA of the CDR3 is TGTGCCAGCAGTTCCCTTGCGGGGCCTTACAATGAGCAGTTCTTC. Translation gives CASSSLAGPYNEQFF. This sequence joins TRBV27 and TRBJ2-1, with D possibly matching TRBD2 (6 bases). The germline CDR1 and CDR2 sequences are MNHEY and SMNVEV (reference sequence). CDR3 length: 15 amino acids. Trimming pared 4 bases from V and 4 bases from J, leaving 14 bases between.

The V and J genes are TRBV6-1 and TRBJ1-1; 7 bases align to TRBD1. This CDR3 is built from 16 residues. V trimming: 2 bases; J trimming: 8 bases; junction bases outside the gene matches: 14. Germline CDR1 and CDR2: MNHNS and SASEGT. The CDR3 DNA reads TGTGCCAGCAGTGAACTTGAGGGGGCGACCTCACACGAAGCTTTCTTT. It codes for CASSELEGATSHEAFF.

The rearrangement uses TRBV14 and TRBJ2-5; D is perhaps TRBD1 (5 bases). V lost 2 bases and J lost 5, with 12 bases in between. Germline V gives CDR1 SGHDN, CDR2 FVKESK. This CDR3 comprises 14 residues. For the CDR3, the DNA is TGTGCCAGCAGCCAATTCCAGGGTAGGGAGACCCAGTACTTC. Protein sequence: CASSQFQGRETQYF. The whole variable domain, remainder taken from reference TRBV14 and TRBJ2-5, is EAGVTQFPSHSVIEKGQTVTLRCDPISGHDNLYWYRRVMGKEIKFLLHFVKESKQDESGMPNNRFLAERTGGTYSTLKVQPAELEDSGVYFCASSQFQGRETQYFGPGTRLLVL.